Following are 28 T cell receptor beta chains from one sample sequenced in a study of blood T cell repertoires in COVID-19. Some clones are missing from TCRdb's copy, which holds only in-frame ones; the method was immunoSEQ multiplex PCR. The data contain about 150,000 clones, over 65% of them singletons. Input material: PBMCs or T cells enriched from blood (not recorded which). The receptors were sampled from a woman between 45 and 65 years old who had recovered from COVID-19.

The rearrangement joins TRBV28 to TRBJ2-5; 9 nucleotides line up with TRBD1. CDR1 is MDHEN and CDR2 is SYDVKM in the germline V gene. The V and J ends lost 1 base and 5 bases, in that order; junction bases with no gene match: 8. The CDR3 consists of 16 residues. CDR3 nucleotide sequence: TGTGCCAGCAGTTTATTAGGGACAGGGCGGGAGGAGACCCAGTACTTC. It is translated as CASSLLGTGREETQYF.

The DNA for the CDR3 is TGTGCCAGCAGTATCAGGGAGGGGACCGGGGAGCTGTTTTTT. Protein sequence: CASSIREGTGELFF. The chain couples TRBV2 to TRBJ2-2; 7 nucleotides agree with TRBD2. V dropped 5 bases and J dropped 5; count of bases not matched to a gene: 5. CDR1 SNHLY and CDR2 FYNNEI come from the germline V gene. The CDR3 extends over 14 amino acids.

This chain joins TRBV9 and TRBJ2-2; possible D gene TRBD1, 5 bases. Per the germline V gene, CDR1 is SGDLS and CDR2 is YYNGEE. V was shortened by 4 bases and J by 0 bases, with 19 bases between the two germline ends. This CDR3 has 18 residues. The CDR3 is CASSPQVTTRANTGELFF. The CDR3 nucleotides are TGTGCCAGCAGCCCACAGGTGACGACTCGCGCGAACACCGGGGAGCTGTTTTTT.

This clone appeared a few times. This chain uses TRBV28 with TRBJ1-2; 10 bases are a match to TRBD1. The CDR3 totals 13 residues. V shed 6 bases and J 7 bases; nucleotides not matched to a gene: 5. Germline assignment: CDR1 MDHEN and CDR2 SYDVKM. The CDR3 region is CASSPTGGSGYTF. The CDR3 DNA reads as TGTGCCAGCAGCCCGACAGGGGGCAGTGGCTACACCTTC.

CDR3 sequence reads: CASSAQGTQYF. CDR3 DNA: TGTGCCAGCAGCGCTCAGGGGACCCAGTACTTC. The chain recombines TRBV7-2 with TRBJ2-5; D may be TRBD1 (5 bases). CDR1 and CDR2 (germline): SGHTA, FQGNSA. The CDR3 is 11 residues long. Deletions cut 5 bases from V and 7 bases from J, with 8 bases between.

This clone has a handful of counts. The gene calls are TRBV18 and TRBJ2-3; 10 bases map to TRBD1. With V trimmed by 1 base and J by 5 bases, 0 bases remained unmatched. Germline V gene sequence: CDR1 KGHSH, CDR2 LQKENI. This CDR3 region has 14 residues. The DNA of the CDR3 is TGTGCCAGCTCACCACGGACAGGGGGAGATACGCAGTATTTT. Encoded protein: CASSPRTGGDTQYF.

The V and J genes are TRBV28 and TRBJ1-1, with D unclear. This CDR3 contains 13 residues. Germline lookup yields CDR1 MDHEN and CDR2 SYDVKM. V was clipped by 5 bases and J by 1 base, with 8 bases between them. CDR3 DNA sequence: TGTGCCAGCAGTGTTACAGAGAACACTGAAGCTTTCTTT. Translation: CASSVTENTEAFF.

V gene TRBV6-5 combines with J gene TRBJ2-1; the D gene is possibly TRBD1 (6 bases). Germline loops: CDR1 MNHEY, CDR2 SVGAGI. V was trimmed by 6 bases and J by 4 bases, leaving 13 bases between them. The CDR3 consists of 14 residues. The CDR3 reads CASRETGLYNEQFF. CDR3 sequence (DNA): TGTGCCAGCAGGGAGACAGGCCTTTACAATGAGCAGTTCTTC.

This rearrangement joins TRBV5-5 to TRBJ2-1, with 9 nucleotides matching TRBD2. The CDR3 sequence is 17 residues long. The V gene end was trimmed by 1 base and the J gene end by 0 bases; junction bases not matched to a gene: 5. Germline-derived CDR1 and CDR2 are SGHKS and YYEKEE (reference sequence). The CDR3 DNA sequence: TGTGCCAGCAGCTTGACTAGCGGGTCATACTCCTACAATGAGCAGTTCTTC. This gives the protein CASSLTSGSYSYNEQFF.

The CDR3 nucleotides read TGTGCCAGCAGCTTAACGCAAAGGACAGGGGAAACTGAAGCTTTCTTT. The encoded protein is CASSLTQRTGETEAFF. V and J are TRBV7-8 and TRBJ1-1; 9 positions agree with TRBD1. Germline V gives CDR1 SGHVS, CDR2 FQNEAQ. V was pared by 2 bases and J by 5 bases, with 9 bases of the junction left unmatched. The CDR3 runs to 16 residues.

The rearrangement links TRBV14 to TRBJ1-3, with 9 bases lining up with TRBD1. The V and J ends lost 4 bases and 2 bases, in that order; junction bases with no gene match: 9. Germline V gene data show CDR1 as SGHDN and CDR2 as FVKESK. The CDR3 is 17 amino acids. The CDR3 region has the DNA TGTGCCAGCAGCCGCCCGCGGGACAGGGATGCTGGAAACACCATATATTTT. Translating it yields CASSRPRDRDAGNTIYF.

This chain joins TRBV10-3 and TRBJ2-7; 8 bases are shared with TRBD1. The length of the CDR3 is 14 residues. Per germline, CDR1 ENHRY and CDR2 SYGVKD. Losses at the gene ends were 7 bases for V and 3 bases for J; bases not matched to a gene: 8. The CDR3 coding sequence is TGTGCCATCACCTTTGGACAGGGTCTCTACGAGCAGTACTTC. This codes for CAITFGQGLYEQYF.

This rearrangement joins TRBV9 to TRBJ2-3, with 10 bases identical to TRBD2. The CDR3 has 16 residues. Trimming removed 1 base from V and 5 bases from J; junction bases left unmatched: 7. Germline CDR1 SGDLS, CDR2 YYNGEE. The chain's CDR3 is CASSVPLAGDGDTQYF. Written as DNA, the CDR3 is TGTGCCAGCAGCGTACCGCTAGCGGGGGACGGAGATACGCAGTATTTT.

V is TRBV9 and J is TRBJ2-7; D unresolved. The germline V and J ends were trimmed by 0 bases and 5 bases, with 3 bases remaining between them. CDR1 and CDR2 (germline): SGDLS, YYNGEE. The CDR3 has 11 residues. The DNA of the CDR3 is TGTGCCAGCAGCGTAGGCGACGAGCAGTACTTC. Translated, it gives CASSVGDEQYF. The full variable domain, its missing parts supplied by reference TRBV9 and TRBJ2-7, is DSGVTQTPKHLITATGQRVTLRCSPRSGDLSVYWYQQSLDQGLQFLIQYYNGEERAKGNILERFSAQQFPDLHSELNLSSLELGDSALYFCASSVGDEQYFGPGTRLTVT.

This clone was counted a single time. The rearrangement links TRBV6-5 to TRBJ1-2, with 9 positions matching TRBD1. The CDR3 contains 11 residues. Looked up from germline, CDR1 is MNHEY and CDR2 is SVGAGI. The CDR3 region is CAHGQGLYQTF. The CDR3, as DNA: TGTGCTCACGGACAGGGGTTGTATCAGACCTTC.

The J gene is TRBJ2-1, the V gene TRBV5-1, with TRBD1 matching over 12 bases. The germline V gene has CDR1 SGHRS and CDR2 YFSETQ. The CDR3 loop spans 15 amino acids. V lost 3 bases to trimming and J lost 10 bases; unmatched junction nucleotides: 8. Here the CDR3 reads CASSSTGTGGLEQFF. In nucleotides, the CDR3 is TGCGCCAGCAGCTCAACCGGGACAGGGGGCCTCGAGCAGTTCTTC.

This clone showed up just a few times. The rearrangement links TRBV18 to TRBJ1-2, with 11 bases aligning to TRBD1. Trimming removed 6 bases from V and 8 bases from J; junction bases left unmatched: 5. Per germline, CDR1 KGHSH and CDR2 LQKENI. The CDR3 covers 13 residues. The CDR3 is CASSEGQGVGYTF. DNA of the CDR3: TGTGCCAGCTCCGAGGGACAGGGGGTAGGCTACACCTTC. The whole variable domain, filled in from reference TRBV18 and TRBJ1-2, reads NAGVMQNPRHLVRRRGQEARLRCSPMKGHSHVYWYRQLPEEGLKFMVYLQKENIIDESGMPKERFSAEFPKEGPSILRIQQVVRGDSAAYFCASSEGQGVGYTFGSGTRLTVV.

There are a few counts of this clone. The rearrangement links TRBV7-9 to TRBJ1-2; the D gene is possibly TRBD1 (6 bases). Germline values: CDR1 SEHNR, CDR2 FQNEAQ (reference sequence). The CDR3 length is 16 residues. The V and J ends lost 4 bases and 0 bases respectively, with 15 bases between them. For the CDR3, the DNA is TGTGCCAGCAGCTCTCCTCCCGGGACAACTAACTATGGCTACACCTTC. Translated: CASSSPPGTTNYGYTF.

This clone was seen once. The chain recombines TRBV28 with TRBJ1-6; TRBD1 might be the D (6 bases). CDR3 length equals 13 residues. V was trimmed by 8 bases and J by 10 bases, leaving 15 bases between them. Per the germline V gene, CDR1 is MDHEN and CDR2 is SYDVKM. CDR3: CASATGSQSPLHF. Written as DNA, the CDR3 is TGTGCCAGCGCGACAGGATCTCAATCACCCCTCCACTTT.

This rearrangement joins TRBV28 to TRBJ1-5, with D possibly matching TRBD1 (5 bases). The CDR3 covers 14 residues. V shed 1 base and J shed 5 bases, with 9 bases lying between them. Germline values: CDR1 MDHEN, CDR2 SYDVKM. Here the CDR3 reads CASSLLSGHQPQHF. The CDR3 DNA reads TGTGCCAGCAGTTTATTGTCAGGGCATCAGCCCCAGCATTTT.

This CDR3 reads CASSDSGTALEDEQFF. The CDR3 DNA reads TGTGCCAGCAGTGACTCGGGGACAGCCTTAGAGGATGAGCAGTTCTTC. The rearrangement uses TRBV6-4 and TRBJ2-1; 7 bases agree with TRBD1. This CDR3 is built from 16 residues. Germline loops: CDR1 MRHNA, CDR2 SNTAGT. With V trimmed by 0 bases and J by 8 bases, 10 bases remained unmatched.

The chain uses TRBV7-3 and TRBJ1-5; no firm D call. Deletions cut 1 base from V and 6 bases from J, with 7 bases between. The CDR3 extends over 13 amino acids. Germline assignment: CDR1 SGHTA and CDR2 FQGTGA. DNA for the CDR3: TGTGCCAGCAGCTTAAAGGAGGGTCAGCCCCAGCATTTT. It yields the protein CASSLKEGQPQHF.

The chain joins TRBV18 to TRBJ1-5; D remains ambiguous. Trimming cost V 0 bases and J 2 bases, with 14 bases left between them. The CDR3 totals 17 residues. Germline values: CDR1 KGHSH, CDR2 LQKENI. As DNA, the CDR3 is TGTGCCAGCTCACCACCCGGTGGAGGGCGCGGCAATCAGCCCCAGCATTTT. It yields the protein CASSPPGGGRGNQPQHF.

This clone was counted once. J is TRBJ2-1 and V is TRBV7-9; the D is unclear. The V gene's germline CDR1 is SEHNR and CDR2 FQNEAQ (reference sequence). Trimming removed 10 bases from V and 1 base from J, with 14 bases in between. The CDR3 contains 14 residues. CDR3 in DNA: TGTGCCATCCCTGCAGCGCCGTCCTACAATGAGCAGTTCTTC. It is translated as CAIPAAPSYNEQFF.

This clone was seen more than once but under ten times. CDR3 protein: CASSLASLGYTF. The CDR3 DNA follows: TGTGCCAGCAGCTTAGCCAGTCTCGGCTACACCTTC. The chain couples TRBV7-9 to TRBJ1-2, with D hard to call. Trimming pared 0 bases from V and 8 bases from J, leaving 7 bases between. CDR3 size: 12 residues. In germline, CDR1 is SEHNR, CDR2 FQNEAQ (reference sequence).

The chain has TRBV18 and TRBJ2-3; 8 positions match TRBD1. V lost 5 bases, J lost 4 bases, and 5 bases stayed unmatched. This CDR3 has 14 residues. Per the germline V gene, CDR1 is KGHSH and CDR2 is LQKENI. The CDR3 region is CASSSGQGSDTQYF. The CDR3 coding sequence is TGTGCCAGCTCATCTGGACAGGGCTCAGATACGCAGTATTTT.

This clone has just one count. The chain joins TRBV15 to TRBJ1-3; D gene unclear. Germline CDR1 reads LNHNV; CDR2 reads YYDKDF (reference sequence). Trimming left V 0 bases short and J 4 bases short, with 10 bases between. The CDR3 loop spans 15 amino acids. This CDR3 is CATSRDRVRGNTIYF. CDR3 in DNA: TGTGCCACCAGCAGAGATCGGGTGAGGGGAAACACCATATATTTT.

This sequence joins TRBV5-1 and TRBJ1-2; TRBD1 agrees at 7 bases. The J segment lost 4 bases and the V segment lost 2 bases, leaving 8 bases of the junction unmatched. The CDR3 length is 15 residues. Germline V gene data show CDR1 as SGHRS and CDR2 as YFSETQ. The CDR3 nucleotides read TGCGCCAGCAGCTTTATGAACCGGGACAGCTATGGCTACACCTTC. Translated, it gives CASSFMNRDSYGYTF.